The TCR beta chain under discussion was sequenced for a study of blood T cells in healthy people across ages. Across the whole study: Template switching recovered approximately one barcoded beta molecule for every two T cells. Study results and limitations: Naive and antigen-experienced cells could not be conclusively compared, given unsorted PBMCs. Strong correlation existed between TCR beta diversity and naive T cell percentage.

This clonotype was counted between two and nine times. Its antigen is not identified. Then a second PCR, running about 6 to 11 cycles, was carried out with a sample-barcoded 5' primer and a J-beta primer mix. TCRdb processed the 5' RACE reads anew with MiXCR; each CDR3 protein has one entry. The sample has about 640,000 distinct CDR3 sequences; approximately 30% are singletons. The study recruited healthy Caucasian donors from Russia who were aged about 6 to 90. The ends lost 3 bases at V and 0 bases at J; junction bases unmatched: 5. The CDR3 runs 16 residues. Germline V gene data show CDR1 as MNHNY and CDR2 as SVGAGI (reference sequence).

V gene TRBV6-6 combines with J gene TRBJ1-2; 9 bases are a match to TRBD1. Sequences were obtained from blood. This receptor was taken from a woman older than 75 in good health. The CDR3 coding sequence is TGTGCCAGCAGTTATGGGGACAGGGTAGCTAACTATGGCTACACCTTC. Protein sequence: CASSYGDRVANYGYTF.